The present T cell receptor beta chain was sequenced within a study of T cell repertoires in cytomegalovirus infection. With respect to this clonotype: Its specificity is not known.

This CDR3 is built from 16 residues. Looked up from germline, CDR1 is SGHDN and CDR2 is FVKESK. V lost 4 bases and J lost 5, with 20 bases in between. TCRdb reanalysed the reads using MiXCR and keeps one entry per CDR3 protein. The sample records under 500,000 distinct CDR3 sequences, 40% to 50% being singletons. The chain employs TRBV14 and TRBJ2-5; tentative D call: TRBD2 (5 bases). The receptor comes from a human donor in good health (CMV status not recorded). Some clones in this sample may be carry-over from other donors' samples. Sequencing was performed on cultured PBMCs, taken from culture after CMV antigen stimulation. As DNA, the CDR3 is TGTGCCAGCAGCCTTCCCGGCTGGGGAGCCCAGGAGACCCAGTACTTC. The encoded protein is CASSLPGWGAQETQYF.